The 8 T cell receptor beta chains in this list originate from one sample, sequenced in a study of identical twins. TCRdb reprocessed the 5' RACE reads with MiXCR, giving one entry per CDR3 protein. Among 500,000 to 700,000 distinct CDR3 sequences, roughly 7.2% were seen once, and the ten largest hold roughly 1.5%. The sample also formed part of further work on yellow fever vaccine responses in identical twins.

Sequenced material: PBMCs. The source is a young woman in good health.

As for this clonotype: A read error may account for a junction end that differs from germline. This rearrangement joins TRBV2 to TRBJ1-4; no definite D call. CDR1 is SNHLY, CDR2 FYNNEI, per germline. This CDR3 comprises 11 residues. The CDR3 loop reads CASISLEKPFF. CDR3 DNA: TGTGCCAGCATCTCTTTGGAAAAACCGTTTTTT.

This chain links TRBV5-1 with TRBJ2-3; TRBD2 is a possible D gene (6 bases). The V gene's germline CDR1 is SGHRS and CDR2 YFSETQ. This CDR3 comprises 15 residues. V lost 4 bases, J lost 2 bases, and 14 bases lay in between. Here the CDR3 reads CASSPSAGPTDTQYF. CDR3 DNA: TGCGCCAGCAGCCCCTCGGCGGGACCCACAGATACGCAGTATTTT.

The chain uses TRBV14 and TRBJ2-3; D is unclear. Germline lookup yields CDR1 SGHDN and CDR2 FVKESK. This CDR3 region has 15 residues. Trimming pared 1 base from V and 2 bases from J, leaving 10 bases between. CDR3 nucleotides: TGTGCCAGCAGCCAAGTTTGGGGTTCCACAGATACGCAGTATTTT. Protein sequence: CASSQVWGSTDTQYF. The variable domain in full, with the rest retrieved from reference TRBV14 and TRBJ2-3, is EAGVTQFPSHSVIEKGQTVTLRCDPISGHDNLYWYRRVMGKEIKFLLHFVKESKQDESGMPNNRFLAERTGGTYSTLKVQPAELEDSGVYFCASSQVWGSTDTQYFGPGTRLTVL.

The V and J genes are TRBV6-1 and TRBJ1-1, with unresolved D. The V end lost 1 base, the J end lost 6 bases, and 12 bases lay between the germline ends. The CDR3 contains 14 residues. CDR1 MNHNS and CDR2 SASEGT come from the germline V gene. The CDR3 sequence: CASSEELSIAEAFF. CDR3 bases: TGTGCCAGCAGTGAAGAGTTAAGCATTGCTGAAGCTTTCTTT.

This clonotype was counted many times. J is TRBJ2-1 and V is TRBV7-9; 8 bases match TRBD1. This CDR3 region has 15 residues. Germline CDR1 SEHNR, CDR2 FQNEAQ (reference sequence). With V trimmed by 5 bases and J by 0 bases, 3 bases remained unmatched. As DNA, the CDR3 is TGTGCCAGCAGCCGACAGGGGATCTCCTACAATGAGCAGTTCTTC. Protein product: CASSRQGISYNEQFF.

The genes are TRBV29-1 and TRBJ2-7; TRBD1 aligns across 9 bases. CDR1 and CDR2 (germline): SQVTM, ANQGSEA. The CDR3 has 14 amino acids. Trimming cost V 7 bases and J 5 bases; bases outside gene matches: 12. The CDR3: CSGATGGGYDEQYF. CDR3 bases: TGCAGCGGTGCGACAGGGGGGGGTTATGACGAGCAGTACTTC.

This clonotype was counted ten times or more. The chain recombines TRBV12-5 with TRBJ2-3; D unresolved. Germline CDR1 LGHNT, CDR2 FRNRAP. The CDR3 covers 17 residues. V lost 0 bases to trimming and J lost 0 bases, with 13 bases between them. The CDR3: CASGLVLVKSSTDTQYF. The CDR3 DNA follows: TGTGCTAGTGGTTTGGTGCTAGTCAAATCTAGCACAGATACGCAGTATTTT. Full variable domain (missing parts from reference TRBV12-5 and TRBJ2-3): DARVTQTPRHKVTEMGQEVTMRCQPILGHNTVFWYRQTMMQGLELLAYFRNRAPLDDSGMPKDRFSAEMPDATLATLKIQPSEPRDSAVYFCASGLVLVKSSTDTQYFGPGTRLTVL.

This clonotype was found a few times. The chain is built from TRBV3-1 and TRBJ1-5; 11 nucleotides line up with TRBD1. Germline CDR1 reads LGHDT; CDR2 reads YNNKEL (reference sequence). J gave up 2 bases and V 4 bases, and 4 bases lay outside the gene matches. The CDR3 length is 16 residues. The CDR3: CASSLGQGAGNQPQHF. The CDR3 DNA sequence: TGTGCCAGCAGCCTCGGACAGGGGGCCGGCAATCAGCCCCAGCATTTT.